The TCR beta chain described here comes from a study of identical twins. General observations from the study: Possibly, invariant MAIT and iNKT cells partly confounded zero-insertion analyses. Memory repertoires lacked the insertion deficit that abundant cord blood beta clonotypes showed.

Each cDNA held unique molecular identifiers, and template switching gave it a universal primer site. TCRdb reanalysed the 5' RACE reads using MiXCR and keeps one entry per CDR3 protein. The table records roughly 290,000 distinct CDR3 sequences, about 8.1% of them present only once. Only healthy Caucasians were enrolled as donors. In the case of this clonotype: As yet, its antigen is unknown.

The sample was also reused in another study, on yellow fever vaccine responses in identical twins.

The clonotype originates from a young woman in good health. Sequencing input: memory (CD45RO+) T cells sorted from blood.

This chain's CDR3 is CASEISSGGFNEQFF. The CDR3 bases are TGTGCCAGCGAAATTTCTAGCGGGGGGTTCAATGAGCAGTTCTTC. The chain is built from TRBV2 and TRBJ2-1; 11 bases are shared with TRBD2. There are 15 residues in the CDR3. The ends lost 8 bases at V and 6 bases at J; junction bases unmatched: 9. Germline V CDR1 and CDR2: SNHLY, FYNNEI.